The 6 T cell receptor beta chains in this list originate from one sample, sequenced in a study of blood T cell repertoires in COVID-19 (TCRdb year 2020). The library came from the immunoSEQ multiplex PCR assay. Drawn from immuneACCESS, this table holds only the in-frame rearrangements with V and J called that TCRdb kept. Clones are partly lost; checked studies trace under half to an unresolved V gene and leave the rest unexplained. Counted in this sample were approximately 220,000 clones; roughly 84% of them appeared once. The ten largest clones take up around 3% of the sample. The sample comprised peripheral blood. The source of these receptors is a man aged 50-60 years who had recovered from COVID-19.

This chain links TRBV19 with TRBJ1-5; 7 bases fit TRBD1. Germline V lookup: CDR1 LNHDA, CDR2 SQIVND (reference sequence). This CDR3 spans 13 amino acids. V lost 4 bases to trimming and J lost 6 bases; unmatched junction nucleotides: 3. As DNA, the CDR3 is TGTGCCAGTAGTAGACAGGGAGGTCAGCCCCAGCATTTT. It yields the protein CASSRQGGQPQHF. Full variable domain (remainder filled in from reference TRBV19 and TRBJ1-5): DGGITQSPKYLFRKEGQNVTLSCEQNLNHDAMYWYRQDPGQGLRLIYYSQIVNDFQKGDIAEGYSVSREKKESFPLTVTSAQKNPTAFYLCASSRQGGQPQHFGDGTRLSIL.

The chain employs TRBV28 and TRBJ1-1; perhaps TRBD1 as D (6 bases). V lost 7 bases, J lost 1 base, and 16 bases lay in between. There are 15 residues in the CDR3. CDR1 is MDHEN and CDR2 is SYDVKM in the germline V gene. The CDR3 region is CASTPGGHRNTEAFF. For the CDR3, the DNA is TGTGCCAGCACCCCGGGGGGGCATAGGAACACTGAAGCTTTCTTT.

This clone has more than one count but fewer than ten. V is TRBV9 and J is TRBJ2-1; TRBD1 matches 7 bases. Germline V gene sequence: CDR1 SGDLS, CDR2 YYNGEE. The CDR3 runs 15 residues. V lost 4 bases to trimming and J lost 0 bases; unmatched junction nucleotides: 4. This chain's CDR3 is CASSPGQHSYNEQFF. CDR3 DNA: TGTGCCAGCAGCCCGGGACAGCACTCCTACAATGAGCAGTTCTTC.

The rearrangement links TRBV7-9 to TRBJ2-5; perhaps TRBD2 as D (5 bases). Trimming took 5 bases from V and 3 from J, leaving 10 bases between them. The CDR3 sequence is 13 residues long. The germline gives CDR1 SEHNR, CDR2 FQNEAQ (reference sequence). This chain's CDR3 is CASSVTREETQYF. Here the CDR3 DNA reads TGTGCCAGCAGCGTCACTAGGGAAGAGACCCAGTACTTC. Supplemented by reference TRBV7-9 and TRBJ2-5, the full variable domain reads DTGVSQNPRHKITKRGQNVTFRCDPISEHNRLYWYRQTLGQGPEFLTYFQNEAQLEKSRLLSDRFSAERPKGSFSTLEIQRTEQGDSAMYLCASSVTREETQYFGPGTRLLVL.

This chain links TRBV28 with TRBJ2-7; D might be TRBD2 (5 bases). The germline V and J ends were trimmed by 3 bases and 2 bases, with 11 bases remaining between them. Germline V CDR1 and CDR2: MDHEN, SYDVKM. CDR3 length equals 14 residues. This CDR3 is CASSLRGFTYEQYF. DNA for the CDR3: TGTGCCAGCAGTTTGCGCGGGTTTACCTACGAGCAGTACTTC. The entire variable domain, with the rest obtained from reference TRBV28 and TRBJ2-7, is as follows: DVKVTQSSRYLVKRTGEKVFLECVQDMDHENMFWYRQDPGLGLRLIYFSYDVKMKEKGDIPEGYSVSREKKERFSLILESASTNQTSMYLCASSLRGFTYEQYFGPGTRLTVT.

This chain joins TRBV3-1 (or the pseudogene TRBV3-2) and TRBJ2-1, with 10 bases lining up with TRBD2. V lost 4 bases and J lost 4; bases outside the gene matches: 7. CDR1 is LGHDT and CDR2 is YNNKEL in the germline V gene (reference sequence). This CDR3 spans 16 amino acids. The CDR3 sequence: CASSRSSGSRYNEQFF. The CDR3 nucleotides read TGTGCCAGCAGCCGCTCTAGCGGGAGCAGATACAATGAGCAGTTCTTC.